This TCR beta chain was profiled in a study of cytomegalovirus exposure and HLA in healthy donors. Looked up from germline, CDR1 is MDHEN and CDR2 is SYDVKM. Trimming shortened V by 3 bases and J by 6 bases, and 12 bases separated the two germline ends. The CDR3 length is 14 residues. Notes on the study in general: Sequencing likely generated an artifact that appeared as a cluster of highly shared sequence variants. Reports indicated that the classifier achieved high specificity and sensitivity in diagnosing cytomegalovirus status.

Healthy bone marrow donors formed the donor group. PCR used 60 Vbeta primers and 13 Jbeta primers. Only in-frame clones appear in the TCRdb table, and some are missing; sequencing was by immunoSEQ multiplex PCR. The table records some 87,000 clones, 78% of them present only once. Points on this clone: Its antigen is not known.

The source is a man aged 18-30 years in good health and CMV-seropositive. The sample consisted of PBMCs. The chain employs TRBV28 and TRBJ2-4; D uncertain. The CDR3 sequence: CASSFLSLPNIQYF. CDR3 bases: TGTGCCAGCAGTTTTTTAAGCCTCCCAAACATTCAGTACTTC.